One sample yielded the 6 T cell receptor beta chains listed below, sequenced in a study of post-analysis software for immune sequencing data. The study's findings and limits: Four or five TRBV segments, including TRBV5-6, TRBV5-1 and TRBV20-1, were more frequent in patients than controls.

TCR beta cDNA libraries had unique molecular identifiers. MiXCR, run by TCRdb on the PCR reads, gives a single entry per CDR3 protein. This table has hundreds of thousands of distinct CDR3 sequences, 25% to 30% appearing once. What these receptors recognize is not known. Sequencing used blood. Receptors were obtained from a girl between 10 and 17 years old with multiple sclerosis.

This clonotype was seen only a few times. The rearrangement joins TRBV4-3 to TRBJ2-7; TRBD1 might be the D (6 bases). V dropped 0 bases and J dropped 5 bases, with 14 bases sitting between them. Germline values: CDR1 LGHNA, CDR2 YSLEER. The CDR3 contains 15 residues. The CDR3 loop is CASSQDNQGLDEQYF. The CDR3 DNA is TGCGCCAGCAGCCAAGATAACCAGGGGCTCGACGAGCAGTACTTC.

The sample holds many counts of this clonotype. The rearrangement uses TRBV12-3 or TRBV12-4 and TRBJ2-5, with D possibly being TRBD2 (6 bases). There are 11 residues in the CDR3. The CDR3, as DNA: TGTGCGAGCGGGTTCCAAGAGACCCAGTACTTC. This gives the protein CASGFQETQYF.

V is TRBV6-5 and J is TRBJ2-2; D gene ambiguous. The CDR3 loop spans 12 amino acids. Germline lookup yields CDR1 MNHEY and CDR2 SVGAGI. V was trimmed by 9 bases and J by 4 bases, leaving 9 bases between them. CDR3 region: CASGDSTGELFF. The CDR3 DNA is TGTGCCAGTGGTGACTCCACCGGGGAGCTGTTTTTT.

This chain connects TRBV25-1 to TRBJ2-7, with D uncertain. The CDR3 has 16 amino acids. CDR1 is MGHDK, CDR2 SYGVNS, per germline. V was cut by 2 bases and J by 8 bases, with 22 bases left in between. CDR3 region: CASSEEPRRERSKQYF. CDR3 DNA: TGTGCCAGCAGTGAAGAGCCACGCCGAGAGCGTAGCAAGCAGTACTTC.

The chain is built from TRBV28 and TRBJ1-5; 7 bases are a match to TRBD1. Trimming at V came to 6 bases and at J to 4 bases, leaving 9 bases not matched to a gene. CDR1 is MDHEN, CDR2 SYDVKM, per germline. The CDR3 extends over 15 amino acids. CDR3 nucleotides: TGTGCCAGCAGCAAAGCCCGCAGGGGGAATCAGCCCCAGCATTTT. It yields the protein CASSKARRGNQPQHF. The variable domain in full, with the rest retrieved from reference TRBV28 and TRBJ1-5, is DVKVTQSSRYLVKRTGEKVFLECVQDMDHENMFWYRQDPGLGLRLIYFSYDVKMKEKGDIPEGYSVSREKKERFSLILESASTNQTSMYLCASSKARRGNQPQHFGDGTRLSIL.

This clonotype was seen only a few times. This chain connects TRBV24-1 to TRBJ2-1; 11 positions match TRBD1. The CDR3 runs 14 residues. The germline V gene encodes CDR1 KGHDR and CDR2 SFDVKD. The V segment lost 4 bases and the J segment 10 bases; nucleotides outside the gene matches: 5. CDR3 protein: CATSEPGQGDEQFF. For the CDR3, the DNA is TGTGCCACCAGTGAACCGGGACAGGGGGACGAGCAGTTCTTC.